The clone carrying this T cell receptor (beta chain) has a handful of counts. The antigen remains undetermined. RNA transcripts were the template for amplifying TCR beta CDR3 regions. An initial round of RT-PCR targeting the TCR CDR3 relied on the HTBI primer set. Via MiXCR, TCRdb re-called the multiplex PCR reads, giving one row per CDR3 protein. Counted here are about 410,000 distinct CDR3 sequences, roughly 14% occurring once; the ten biggest clones make up over 10%. Not enrolled were patients with uncontrolled infection, other autoimmune disease, pregnancy or lactation. The record originates from a study of T cells in Graves' hyperthyroidism and ophthalmopathy. Study results and limitations: Among thyroid clonotypes expanded above 0.001, most also appeared in blood.

V lost 2 bases to trimming and J lost 0 bases; unmatched junction nucleotides: 11. CDR3 size: 19 residues. Germline CDR1 and CDR2: SGHTS and YDEGEE. The chain links TRBV5-8 to TRBJ2-5, with 12 bases identical to TRBD2. The clonotype was recovered from a young man with Graves' ophthalmopathy. The sample comprised blood. The CDR3, as DNA: TGTGCCAGCAGCTTCAGGCAGGGCGGACTAGCGGGATACCAAGAGACCCAGTACTTC. Translation gives CASSFRQGGLAGYQETQYF.